The entry below describes one T cell receptor (beta chain). The data are from a study of T cell responses to AZD1222 COVID-19 vaccine. Trimming cost V 6 bases and J 4 bases; bases outside gene matches: 1. This CDR3 has 13 residues. Germline-derived CDR1 and CDR2 are MNHEY and SVGAGI. The protocol was immunoSEQ multiplex PCR, while the TCRdb copy is restricted to in-frame clones and leaves out a portion. The sample shows tens of thousands of clones, about 70% of them seen only once. The chain joins TRBV6-5 to TRBJ2-5, with 11 positions matching TRBD2. This specimen consisted of peripheral blood, obtained on day 0 of AZD1222 vaccination. This TCR came from an adult in good health. This CDR3 is CASSGTSGETQYF. In DNA, the CDR3 is TGTGCCAGCAGCGGGACTAGCGGAGAGACCCAGTACTTC.